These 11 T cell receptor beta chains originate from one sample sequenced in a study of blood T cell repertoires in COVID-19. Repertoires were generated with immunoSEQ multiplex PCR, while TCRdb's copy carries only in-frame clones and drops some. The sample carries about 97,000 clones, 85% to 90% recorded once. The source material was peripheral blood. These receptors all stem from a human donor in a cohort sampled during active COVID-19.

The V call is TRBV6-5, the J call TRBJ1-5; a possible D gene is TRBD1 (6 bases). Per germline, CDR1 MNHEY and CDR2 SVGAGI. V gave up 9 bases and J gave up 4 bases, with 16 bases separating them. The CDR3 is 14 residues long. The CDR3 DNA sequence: TGTGCCAGTTCAGGGACAAGGACTAATCAGCCCCAGCATTTT. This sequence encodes CASSGTRTNQPQHF.

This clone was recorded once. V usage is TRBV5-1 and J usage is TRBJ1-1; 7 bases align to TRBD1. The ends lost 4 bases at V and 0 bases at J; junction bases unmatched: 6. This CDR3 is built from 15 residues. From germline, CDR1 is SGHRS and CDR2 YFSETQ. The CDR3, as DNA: TGCGCCAGCAGCATCGAGACAGGGATGAACACTGAAGCTTTCTTT. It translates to CASSIETGMNTEAFF.

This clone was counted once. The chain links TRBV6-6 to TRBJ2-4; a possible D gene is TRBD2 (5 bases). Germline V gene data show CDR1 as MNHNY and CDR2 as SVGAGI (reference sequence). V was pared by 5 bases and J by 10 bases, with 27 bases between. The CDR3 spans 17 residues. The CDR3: CASSPPGGGVTGWIQYF. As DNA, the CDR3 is TGTGCCAGCAGTCCGCCAGGAGGTGGGGTCACCGGATGGATTCAGTACTTC.

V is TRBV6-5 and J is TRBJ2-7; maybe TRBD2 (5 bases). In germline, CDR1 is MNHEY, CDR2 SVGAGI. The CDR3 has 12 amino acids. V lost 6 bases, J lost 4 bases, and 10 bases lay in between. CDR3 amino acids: CASRSRAYEQYF. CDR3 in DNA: TGTGCCAGCAGGTCGAGGGCTTACGAGCAGTACTTC.

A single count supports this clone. CDR3 sequence: CASSQDLGTWGYTF. CDR3 bases: TGTGCCAGCAGCCAAGATCTTGGGACTTGGGGCTACACCTTC. The genes are TRBV3-1 (or the pseudogene TRBV3-2) and TRBJ1-2; TRBD1 might be the D (5 bases). This CDR3 has 14 residues. With 0 bases removed from V and 8 bases from J, the gap between germline ends came to 13 bases. Looked up from germline, CDR1 is LGHDT and CDR2 is YNNKEL (reference sequence).

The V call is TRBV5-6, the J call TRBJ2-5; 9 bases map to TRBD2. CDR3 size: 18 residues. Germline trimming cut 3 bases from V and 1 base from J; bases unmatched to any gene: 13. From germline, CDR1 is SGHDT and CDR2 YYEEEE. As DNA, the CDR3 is TGTGCCAGCAGCTGGGATAGCGGGAGTACGGGGGTCCAAGAGACCCAGTACTTC. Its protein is CASSWDSGSTGVQETQYF. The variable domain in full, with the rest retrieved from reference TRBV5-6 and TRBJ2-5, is DAGVTQSPTHLIKTRGQQVTLRCSPKSGHDTVSWYQQALGQGPQFIFQYYEEEERQRGNFPDRFSGHQFPNYSSELNVNALLLGDSALYLCASSWDSGSTGVQETQYFGPGTRLLVL.

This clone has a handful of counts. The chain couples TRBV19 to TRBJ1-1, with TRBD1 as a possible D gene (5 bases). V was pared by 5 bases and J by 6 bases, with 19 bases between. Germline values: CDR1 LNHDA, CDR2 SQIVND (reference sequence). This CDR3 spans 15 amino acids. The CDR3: CASSPRDRLQAEAFF. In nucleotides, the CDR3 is TGTGCCAGTAGTCCGCGCGACAGACTTCAAGCTGAAGCTTTCTTT.

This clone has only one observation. CDR3 in DNA: TGTGCCAGCAGCTTAGATCAGGGGGGTTTAAGCAATCAGCCCCAGCATTTT. Translation gives CASSLDQGGLSNQPQHF. V gene TRBV11-2 combines with J gene TRBJ1-5, with TRBD1 matching 7 bases. Germline trimming cut 0 bases from V and 1 base from J; bases unmatched to any gene: 6. Germline values: CDR1 SGHAT, CDR2 FQNNGV. This CDR3 is 17 amino acids long.

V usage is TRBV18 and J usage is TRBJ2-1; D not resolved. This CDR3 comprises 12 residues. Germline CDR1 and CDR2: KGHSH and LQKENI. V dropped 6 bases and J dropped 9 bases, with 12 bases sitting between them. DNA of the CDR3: TGTGCCAGCTCTCACCTTATCGGTGAGCAGTTCTTC. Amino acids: CASSHLIGEQFF. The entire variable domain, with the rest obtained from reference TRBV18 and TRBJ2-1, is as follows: NAGVMQNPRHLVRRRGQEARLRCSPMKGHSHVYWYRQLPEEGLKFMVYLQKENIIDESGMPKERFSAEFPKEGPSILRIQQVVRGDSAAYFCASSHLIGEQFFGPGTRLTVL.

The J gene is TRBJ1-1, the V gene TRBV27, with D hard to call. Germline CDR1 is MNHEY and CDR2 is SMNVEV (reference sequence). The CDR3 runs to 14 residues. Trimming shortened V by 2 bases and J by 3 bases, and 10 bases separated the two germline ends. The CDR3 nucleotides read TGTGCCAGCAGTTTAGGAGGTTCGTACACTGAAGCTTTCTTT. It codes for CASSLGGSYTEAFF.

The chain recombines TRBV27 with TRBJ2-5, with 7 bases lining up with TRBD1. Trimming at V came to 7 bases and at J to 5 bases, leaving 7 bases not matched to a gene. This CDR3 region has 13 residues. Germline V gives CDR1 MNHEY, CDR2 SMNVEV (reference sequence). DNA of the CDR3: TGTGCCAGCACCACAGGGGTAGGGGAGACCCAGTACTTC. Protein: CASTTGVGETQYF.